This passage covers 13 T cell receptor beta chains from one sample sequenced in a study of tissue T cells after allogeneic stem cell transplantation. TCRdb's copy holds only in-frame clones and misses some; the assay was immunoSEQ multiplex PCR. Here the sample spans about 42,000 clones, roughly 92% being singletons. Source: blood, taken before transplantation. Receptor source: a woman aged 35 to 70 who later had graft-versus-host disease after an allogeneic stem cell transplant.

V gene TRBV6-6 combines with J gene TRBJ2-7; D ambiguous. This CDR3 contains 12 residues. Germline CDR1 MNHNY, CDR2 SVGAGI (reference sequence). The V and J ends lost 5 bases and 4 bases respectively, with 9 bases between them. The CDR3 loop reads CASSPDKYEQYF. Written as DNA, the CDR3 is TGTGCCAGCAGTCCCGACAAGTACGAGCAGTACTTC.

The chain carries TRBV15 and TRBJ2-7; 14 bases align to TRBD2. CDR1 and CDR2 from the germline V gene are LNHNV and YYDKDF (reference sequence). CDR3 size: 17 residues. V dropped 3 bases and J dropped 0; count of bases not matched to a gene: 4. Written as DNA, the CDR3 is TGTGCCACCAGCAGGACCGGGACTAGCGGGAGCTCCTACGAGCAGTACTTC. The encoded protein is CATSRTGTSGSSYEQYF. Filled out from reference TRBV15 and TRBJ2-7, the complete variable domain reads DAMVIQNPRYQVTQFGKPVTLSCSQTLNHNVMYWYQQKSSQAPKLLFHYYDKDFNNEADTPDNFQSRRPNTSFCFLDIRSPGLGDTAMYLCATSRTGTSGSSYEQYFGPGTRLTVT.

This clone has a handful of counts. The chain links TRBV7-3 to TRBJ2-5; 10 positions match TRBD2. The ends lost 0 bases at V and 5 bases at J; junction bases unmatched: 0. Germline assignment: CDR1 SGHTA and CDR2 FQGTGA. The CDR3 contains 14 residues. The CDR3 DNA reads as TGTGCCAGCAGCTTAACTAGCGGGGGGGAGACCCAGTACTTC. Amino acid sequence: CASSLTSGGETQYF. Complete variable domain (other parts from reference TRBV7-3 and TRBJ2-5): GAGVSQTPSNKVTEKGKYVELRCDPISGHTALYWYRQSLGQGPEFLIYFQGTGAADDSGLPNDRFFAVRPEGSVSTLKIQRTERGDSAVYLCASSLTSGGETQYFGPGTRLLVL.

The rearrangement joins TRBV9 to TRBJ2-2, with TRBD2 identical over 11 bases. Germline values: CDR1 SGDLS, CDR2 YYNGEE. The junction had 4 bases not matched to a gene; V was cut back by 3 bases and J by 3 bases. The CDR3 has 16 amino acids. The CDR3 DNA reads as TGTGCCAGCAGCGCCGGGACTAGCGGATACACCGGGGAGCTGTTTTTT. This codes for CASSAGTSGYTGELFF.

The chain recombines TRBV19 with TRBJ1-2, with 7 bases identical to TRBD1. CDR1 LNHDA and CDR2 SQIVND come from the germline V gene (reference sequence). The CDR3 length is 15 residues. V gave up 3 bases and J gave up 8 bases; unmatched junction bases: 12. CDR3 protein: CASSIPGGSSWGYTF. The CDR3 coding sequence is TGTGCCAGTAGTATTCCAGGGGGATCCTCCTGGGGCTACACCTTC.

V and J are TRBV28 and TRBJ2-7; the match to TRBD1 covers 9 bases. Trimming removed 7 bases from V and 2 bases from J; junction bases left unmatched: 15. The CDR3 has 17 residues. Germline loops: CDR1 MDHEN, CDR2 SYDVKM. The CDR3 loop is CASTQGTGLFIPYEQYF. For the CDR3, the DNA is TGTGCCAGCACCCAAGGGACAGGGCTTTTTATTCCCTACGAGCAGTACTTC.

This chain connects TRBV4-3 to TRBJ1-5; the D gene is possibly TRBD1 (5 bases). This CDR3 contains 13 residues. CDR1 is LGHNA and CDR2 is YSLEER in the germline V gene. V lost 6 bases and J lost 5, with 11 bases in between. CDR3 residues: CASSPGPDQPQHF. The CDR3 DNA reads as TGCGCCAGCAGTCCAGGGCCCGATCAGCCCCAGCATTTT.

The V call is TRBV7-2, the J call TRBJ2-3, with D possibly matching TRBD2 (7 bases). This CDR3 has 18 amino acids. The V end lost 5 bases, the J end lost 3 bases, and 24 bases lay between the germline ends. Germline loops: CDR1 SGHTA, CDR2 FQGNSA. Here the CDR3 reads CASSTRGGGGPLTDTQYF. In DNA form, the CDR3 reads TGTGCCAGCAGCACTCGAGGGGGGGGAGGGCCTCTTACAGATACGCAGTATTTT.

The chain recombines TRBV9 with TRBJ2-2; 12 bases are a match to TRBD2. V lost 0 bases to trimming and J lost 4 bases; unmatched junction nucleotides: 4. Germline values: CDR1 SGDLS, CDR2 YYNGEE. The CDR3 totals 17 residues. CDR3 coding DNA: TGTGCCAGCAGCGTAGCCACTAGCGGGAGGACCACCGGGGAGCTGTTTTTT. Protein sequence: CASSVATSGRTTGELFF.

The DNA for the CDR3 is TGCGCCAGCAGCTTCTCGGGACAGGGGCAAGAGACCCAGTACTTC. It codes for CASSFSGQGQETQYF. The chain employs TRBV5-1 and TRBJ2-5, with 10 positions matching TRBD1. V lost 2 bases and J lost 2; bases outside the gene matches: 3. Looked up from germline, CDR1 is SGHRS and CDR2 is YFSETQ. The CDR3 is 15 amino acids.

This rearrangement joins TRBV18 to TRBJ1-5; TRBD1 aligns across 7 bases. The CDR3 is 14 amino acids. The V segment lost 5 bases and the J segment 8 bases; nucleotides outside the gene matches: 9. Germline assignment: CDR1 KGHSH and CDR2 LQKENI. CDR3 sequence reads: CASSGRQGREPQHF. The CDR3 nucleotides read TGTGCCAGCTCAGGCCGACAGGGCAGAGAGCCCCAGCATTTT.

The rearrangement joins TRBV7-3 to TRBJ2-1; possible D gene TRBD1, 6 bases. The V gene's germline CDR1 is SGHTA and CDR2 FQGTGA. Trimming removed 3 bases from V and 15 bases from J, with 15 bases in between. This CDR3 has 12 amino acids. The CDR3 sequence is CASSLTGRGLFF. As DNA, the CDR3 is TGTGCCAGCAGCTTGACAGGTCGAGGGTTGTTCTTC.

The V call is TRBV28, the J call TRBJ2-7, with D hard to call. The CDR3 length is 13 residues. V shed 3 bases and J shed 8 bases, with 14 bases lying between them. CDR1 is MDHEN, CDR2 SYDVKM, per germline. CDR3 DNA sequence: TGTGCCAGCAGTTTTTTGGGTGGTGCGAAGCAGTACTTC. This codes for CASSFLGGAKQYF.